The rows below give T cell receptor beta chains drawn from one sample of a study of Graves' ophthalmopathy and Graves' hyperthyroidism. One entry per CDR3 protein, called by TCRdb with MiXCR from the multiplex PCR reads. The profile shows some 1.1 million distinct CDR3 sequences, roughly two fifths of them singletons. The sequencing input was peripheral blood or thyroid tissue (not recorded which). The receptor set was obtained from an adult man with Graves' hyperthyroidism. The CDR3 runs from the conserved cysteine through the conserved F or W. D genes are given only for firm matches. Size tells how often a clone was seen (once, few, many) or the class of an expanded clone, and some rows leave it out.

DNA: TGTGCCAGCAATGAATACGGGAGGGCGGAGTACGAGCAGTACTTC
CDR3: CASNEYGRAEYEQYF
J: TRBJ2-7
D: TRBD2
size: -
V: TRBV28

DNA: TGTGCCAGCAGCTTCCGGGGCGCGGGGAGCAATCAGCCCCAGCATTTT
CDR3: CASSFRGAGSNQPQHF
J: TRBJ1-5
D: -
size: -
V: TRBV7-8

DNA: TGTGCCAGCGCGGCCGCAAAGGACAGTCTCGGTGGCTACACCTTC
CDR3: CASAAAKDSLGGYTF
J: TRBJ1-2
D: -
size: many
V: TRBV2

DNA: TGTGCCAGCAGCTTAGTCGGATCAGGGCTCCAGTCCCAGCATTTT
CDR3: CASSLVGSGLQSQHF
J: TRBJ1-5
D: -
size: few
V: TRBV7-2

DNA: TGTGCCAGCAGTTCGTTCACCCCCCCCGGGTATTTT
CDR3: CASSSFTPPGYF
J: TRBJ1-5
D: -
size: -
V: TRBV9

DNA: TGTGCCAGCAGCTTAGCCAGGATGAGAGGGGTCTCCTACGAGCAGTACTTC
CDR3: CASSLARMRGVSYEQYF
J: TRBJ2-7
D: -
size: many
V: TRBV13

DNA: TGTGCCAGCAGCTTTTGGGGGGGGAATCAGTACTTC
CDR3: CASSFWGGNQYF
J: TRBJ2-5
D: TRBD2
size: -
V: TRBV5-5

DNA: TGTGCCATCAGTTATCCACCGGGACAGCGAAATTCACCCCTCCACTTT
CDR3: CAISYPPGQRNSPLHF
J: TRBJ1-6
D: TRBD1
size: -
V: TRBV10-3

DNA: TGTGCCACCAGCAAAACTAGGGCCCTTGGCACTGAAGCTTTCTTT
CDR3: CATSKTRALGTEAFF
J: TRBJ1-1
D: -
size: many
V: TRBV15

DNA: TGTGCCAGCAGAACGCCGGGACAGGGGGCGGGTGGCCACACCTTC
CDR3: CASRTPGQGAGGHTF
J: TRBJ1-2
D: TRBD1
size: -
V: TRBV6-1

DNA: TGTGCCAGCAGTTTTTATCCCTTCCGGGACAGGGAAGAGGGGAACTATGGCTACACCTTC
CDR3: CASSFYPFRDREEGNYGYTF
J: TRBJ1-2
D: TRBD1
size: few
V: TRBV12-3/TRBV12-4

DNA: TGTGCCAGCAGTTTACAGGGATGGGATCAGCCCCAGCATTTT
CDR3: CASSLQGWDQPQHF
J: TRBJ1-5
D: -
size: -
V: TRBV27

DNA: TGTGCCAGCAGTTTAAAAGACAGGGGAACGGGCGGCTACACCTTC
CDR3: CASSLKDRGTGGYTF
J: TRBJ1-2
D: TRBD1
size: -
V: TRBV28

DNA: TGTGCAAGCAGCCCAACGCATAGTATCACCGGGGAGCTGTTTTTT
CDR3: CASSPTHSITGELFF
J: TRBJ2-2
D: -
size: -
V: TRBV7-2

DNA: TGTGCCAGACAGGTGAACACTGAAGCTTTCTTT
CDR3: CARQVNTEAFF
J: TRBJ1-1
D: -
size: few
V: TRBV2

DNA: TGCAGCGTTGAAGATCTCGGGCGAACTAGCTCTGGAAACACCATATATTTT
CDR3: CSVEDLGRTSSGNTIYF
J: TRBJ1-3
D: -
size: -
V: TRBV29-1

DNA: TGTGCCAGCAGTTTTTGGCGACAGGTCTATCAGCCCCAGCATTTT
CDR3: CASSFWRQVYQPQHF
J: TRBJ1-5
D: -
size: few
V: TRBV28

DNA: TGCGCCAGCAGCCAAGATTTGGAGGGATTCCAAGAGACCCAGTACTTC
CDR3: CASSQDLEGFQETQYF
J: TRBJ2-5
D: -
size: -
V: TRBV4-1

DNA: TGTGCCAGCAGTGTGGGACAGGGCCAATCACCCCTCCACTTT
CDR3: CASSVGQGQSPLHF
J: TRBJ1-6
D: TRBD1
size: -
V: TRBV7-9

DNA: TGCAGTGCTAAGGTCGTGGAGGGCGATCAGCCCCAGCATTTT
CDR3: CSAKVVEGDQPQHF
J: TRBJ1-5
D: -
size: few
V: TRBV20-1

DNA: TGTGCCACCAGTGATGGACCCGGGACAGCAAATGGCTACACCTTC
CDR3: CATSDGPGTANGYTF
J: TRBJ1-2
D: TRBD1
size: -
V: TRBV24-1

DNA: TGTGCCAGCAGTGAAGCGCCGGGACTGCGCACAGATACGCAGTATTTT
CDR3: CASSEAPGLRTDTQYF
J: TRBJ2-3
D: -
size: few
V: TRBV2

DNA: TGCAGCGTTGCCAGGTTCAACTATGGCTACACCTTC
CDR3: CSVARFNYGYTF
J: TRBJ1-2
D: -
size: -
V: TRBV29-1

DNA: TGTGCCAGCAGAGTGAAGCCCTCGACCGGGGAGCTGTTTTTT
CDR3: CASRVKPSTGELFF
J: TRBJ2-2
D: -
size: -
V: TRBV6-5

DNA: TGTGCCTGGAGCAGGGGGCATTCTGGCTACACCTTC
CDR3: CAWSRGHSGYTF
J: TRBJ1-2
D: TRBD1
size: -
V: TRBV30

DNA: TGCAGTTTAGCCGGGCTGGGGCAAGAGACCCAGTACTTC
CDR3: CSLAGLGQETQYF
J: TRBJ2-5
D: -
size: -
V: TRBV29-1

DNA: TGTGCCAGCAGGGACAATTCTGTCTCTTCACCCCTCCACTTT
CDR3: CASRDNSVSSPLHF
J: TRBJ1-6
D: -
size: -
V: TRBV6-4

DNA: TGCAGTGCTCGTTACAGCTCCTACGAGCAGTACTTC
CDR3: CSARYSSYEQYF
J: TRBJ2-7
D: -
size: once
V: TRBV20-1

DNA: TGTGCCAGCAGCTCCCGGGACCTCTCCTACGAGCAGTACTTC
CDR3: CASSSRDLSYEQYF
J: TRBJ2-7
D: -
size: -
V: TRBV13

DNA: TGCGCCAGCAGCTCCGGGAGGTTACAAGAGACCCAGTACTTC
CDR3: CASSSGRLQETQYF
J: TRBJ2-5
D: TRBD2
size: few
V: TRBV5-1

DNA: TGCAGTGCTAGCACAAGCGGGAGTAACACAGAGCAGTACTTC
CDR3: CSASTSGSNTEQYF
J: TRBJ2-7
D: TRBD2
size: -
V: TRBV20-1

DNA: TGTGCCACCAGCAGAGACGGACAGAACTATGGCTACACCTTC
CDR3: CATSRDGQNYGYTF
J: TRBJ1-2
D: -
size: -
V: TRBV15

DNA: TGCAGTGCTAGAGCGGGTGGGCAGAACCAGCCCCAGCATTTT
CDR3: CSARAGGQNQPQHF
J: TRBJ1-5
D: -
size: many
V: TRBV20-1

DNA: TGTGCCAGCAGGACGGAGGGGGCCCACTATGGCTACACCTTC
CDR3: CASRTEGAHYGYTF
J: TRBJ1-2
D: TRBD1
size: few
V: TRBV28

DNA: -
CDR3: CASSIYLCSVEDRAHSYEQYF
J: TRBJ2-5
D: -
size: -
V: TRBV7-9

DNA: TGCGCCAGCAGCCAAGTATCGAACCAGTATTTACCGTGGTCAGGGGTAGGGCATAACTATGGCTACACCTTC
CDR3: CASSQVSNQYLPWSGVGHNYGYTF
J: TRBJ1-2
D: -
size: -
V: TRBV4-3

DNA: TGCAGTGCTACCCACGGACAGGGTACCGGGGAGCTGTTTTTT
CDR3: CSATHGQGTGELFF
J: TRBJ2-2
D: TRBD1
size: -
V: TRBV20-1

DNA: TGCGCCAGCAGCGCCCGGATTTACGACGAGCAGTACTTC
CDR3: CASSARIYDEQYF
J: TRBJ2-7
D: -
size: many
V: TRBV5-1

DNA: TGCGCCAGCAGCCAAGATCCTAGCGGCCCCCAAGAGACCCAGTACTTC
CDR3: CASSQDPSGPQETQYF
J: TRBJ2-5
D: TRBD2
size: -
V: TRBV4-3

DNA: TGTGCCAGCGCAACAGGGTCGATTCAGCCCCAGTACTTC
CDR3: CASATGSIQPQYF
J: TRBJ2-5
D: -
size: -
V: TRBV6-6

DNA: TGTGCCAGCAGCTCCAAGGGGGCCAACGTCCTGACTTTC
CDR3: CASSSKGANVLTF
J: TRBJ2-6
D: -
size: few
V: TRBV7-2

DNA: TGCAGTGCAGCCACAGGGCGAGGGGAACTTTTTGCCCTCCACTTT
CDR3: CSAATGRGELFALHF
J: TRBJ1-6
D: -
size: -
V: TRBV20-1

DNA: TGTGCCAGCAGTCCCGGACTAGCGGGAGGAATCGATGAGCAGTTCTTC
CDR3: CASSPGLAGGIDEQFF
J: TRBJ2-1
D: TRBD2
size: -
V: TRBV7-7

DNA: TGCAGCTCCGAAAGGGACAACACAGATACGCAGTATTTT
CDR3: CSSERDNTDTQYF
J: TRBJ2-3
D: -
size: -
V: TRBV29-1

DNA: TGTGCCAGTAGTGGAGGGGGGAGCAATCTGCCCTACGAGCAGTACTTC
CDR3: CASSGGGSNLPYEQYF
J: TRBJ2-7
D: -
size: -
V: TRBV19

DNA: TGTGCCAGCAGCCATGACGCCCGGACAGGGAGTTATGGCTACACCTTC
CDR3: CASSHDARTGSYGYTF
J: TRBJ1-2
D: TRBD1
size: -
V: TRBV3-1

DNA: TGCAGCGTTACCTTAGCGCAGGGGGCGGTCACTGAAGCTTTCTTT
CDR3: CSVTLAQGAVTEAFF
J: TRBJ1-1
D: TRBD1
size: -
V: TRBV29-1